This T cell receptor beta chain was captured in a study of a mutant IDH1 vaccine in newly diagnosed glioma. Overall study: Patients previously underwent radiotherapy, temozolomide, or both, and most underwent both.

As for time point: week 47, end of study. Vaccination comprised doses that each held 300 ug of mutant IDH1 20-mer peptide, plus topical imiquimod. Donors harbored newly found WHO grade 3 or 4 IDH1-mutant, ATRX-lost astrocytomas. V was pared by 6 bases and J by 8 bases, with 3 bases of the junction left unmatched. This CDR3 spans 12 amino acids. CDR1 and CDR2 (germline): MNHEY, SVGAGI. With regard to this clone: Its antigen is not identified. This sample includes further DNA sequences coding for the same CDR3.

The protocol was immunoSEQ multiplex PCR, while the TCRdb copy is restricted to in-frame clones and leaves out a portion. The data show 45,000 to 65,000 clones, with less than 70% seen just once and about 5% held by the top ten. General study findings and limits: Patients mounted vaccine-induced immune responses in 93.3% of cases.

The receptor was isolated from a middle-aged man with glioma. Some clones in this sample may be carry-over from other donors' samples. The sequencing used peripheral blood mononuclear cells (PBMCs), collected from a glioma patient whose treatment included an IDH1 peptide vaccine. This sequence joins TRBV6-5 and TRBJ1-2, with 10 bases matching TRBD1. CDR3 nucleotide sequence: TGTGCCAGCAGCCGGGACAGGGGAGGCTACACCTTC. Translated, it gives CASSRDRGGYTF.